Sequencing of this T cell receptor (beta chain) was carried out in a study of T-cell reconstitution after alpha-beta-depleted transplantation in children. Ten or more counts support this clonotype. The CDR3 is 14 amino acids. J lost 5 bases, V lost 4 bases, and 8 bases had no gene match. Looked up from germline, CDR1 is SGHRS and CDR2 is YFSETQ. A TCRbeta library incorporating unique molecular identifiers was prepared. TCRdb fed the PCR reads into MiXCR, producing one record per CDR3 protein. The data show a few hundred thousand distinct CDR3 sequences, around 13% seen once. The sequence was collected from a human donor who donated a stem cell graft to a child with combined immunodeficiency. The sequencing used PBMCs from the stem cell graft donor, collected from the stem cell graft. This chain connects TRBV5-1 to TRBJ2-5; 7 bases are a match to TRBD1. CDR3 DNA: TGCGCCAGCAGCCTGGGACAGTCAGGGGAGACCCAGTACTTC. The encoded protein is CASSLGQSGETQYF.